This T cell receptor (beta chain) was sequenced in a study of blood T cell repertoires in COVID-19 (dated by TCRdb to 2019 to 2021). For the study in its entirety: The collaborator samples originated in the United States, Italy and Spain and spanned the acute and convalescent phases of COVID-19. The material from the prospective study consisted of cDNA or gDNA derived from T cells, B-cell-depleted T cells, or PBMCs. Deeply sampled blood TCRbeta repertoires from subjects exposed to, actively infected with, or recovered from COVID-19 were included in the dataset. The repertoires were made available in a free public database intended to serve as a resource for research on the immune response to SARS-CoV-2. The samples were drawn from the first 160 participants of the ongoing ImmuneRACE study and from more than 1,000 subjects provided by 6 global collaborators. Nearly every sample came with metadata listing a de-identified subject ID, COVID-19 status, age in years and sex. Where available, HLA class I and class II types were taken from metadata supplied by the sample provider and were not determined by assay-based typing.

One collaborating source in Seattle enrolled patients while the patients were actively infected and followed the patients over time throughout the course of disease. Whole blood was collected in K2EDTA tubes by collaborating institutions according to the institutions' own protocols. For TCRbeta analysis, collaborators shipped samples in one of three forms: frozen whole blood, isolated PBMCs, or DNA extracted from either of those sample types. TCRbeta CDR3 regions were amplified from genomic DNA using the immunoSEQ Assay, a bias-controlled multiplex PCR. On the study's bioinformatics: Within the assay, amplification of reference gene primers was used to estimate how many nucleated cells each sample contained. To quantify the absolute abundance of each unique TCRbeta CDR3 rearrangement, sequence reads were collapsed and filtered. For each sample, productive Simpson clonality was calculated as the square root of Simpson's diversity index over productive rearrangements. The source is immuneACCESS, and TCRdb retained only in-frame sequences with V and J called. Part of the clones is not carried over; for the studies checked, unresolved V genes explain less than half of this, and the remainder is unexplained. V, J and clone size are taken as reported in that table, and D and trimming were inferred from the DNA itself. The sample includes roughly 410,000 clones, with more than 75% observed a single time. The top ten hold 2.3% of the sample.

CDR1 and CDR2 are drawn from the germline V gene: SNHLY, FYNNEI. V gives up 4 bases and J gives up 7 bases, and the segment between their germline ends measures 11 bases. The CDR3 runs 13 residues from the cysteine to the phenylalanine. This entry keeps only the CDR3 DNA: 39 bases, framed from base 1. Study-wide conclusions, independent of this receptor: The amount of clinical and demographic metadata varied by source and participant and was provided uncurated.

Turning to this clone: Its antigen remains unidentified. The input lacks base qualities; no much larger clone sits a single base away.

The sequencing sample was made of peripheral blood. This sequence originates from a woman aged 55-69 years with COVID-19, enrolled during active disease. The chain couples TRBV2 to TRBJ1-5, with an unclear D gene assignment. The CDR3 in this case is CASSGGPQQPQHF. In nucleotide form, the sequence is TGTGCCAGCAGTGGCGGGCCCCAGCAGCCCCAGCATTTT.